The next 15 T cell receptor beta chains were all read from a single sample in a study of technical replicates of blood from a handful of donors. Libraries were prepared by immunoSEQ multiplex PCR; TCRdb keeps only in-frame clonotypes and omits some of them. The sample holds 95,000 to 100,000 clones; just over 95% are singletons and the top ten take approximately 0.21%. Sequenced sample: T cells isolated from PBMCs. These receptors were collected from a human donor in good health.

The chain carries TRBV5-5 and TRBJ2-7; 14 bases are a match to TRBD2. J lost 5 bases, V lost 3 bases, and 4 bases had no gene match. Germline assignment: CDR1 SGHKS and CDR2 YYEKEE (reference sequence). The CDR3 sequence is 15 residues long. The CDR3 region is CASSYGLAGGHEQYF. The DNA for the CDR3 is TGTGCCAGCAGCTACGGACTAGCGGGAGGCCACGAGCAGTACTTC.

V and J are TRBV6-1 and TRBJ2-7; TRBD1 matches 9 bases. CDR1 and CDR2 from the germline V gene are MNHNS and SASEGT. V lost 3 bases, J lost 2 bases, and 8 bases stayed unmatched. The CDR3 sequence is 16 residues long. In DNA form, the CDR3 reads TGTGCCAGCAGTGAGACCCTAAGACAGGGGGCCTACGAGCAGTACTTC. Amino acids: CASSETLRQGAYEQYF.

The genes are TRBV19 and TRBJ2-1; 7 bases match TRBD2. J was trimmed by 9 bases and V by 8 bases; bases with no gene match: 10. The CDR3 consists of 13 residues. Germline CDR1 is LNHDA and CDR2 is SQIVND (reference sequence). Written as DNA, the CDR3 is TGTGCCAGTGGCATTACTAGCGCGGGTGAGCAGTTCTTC. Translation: CASGITSAGEQFF.

This CDR3 reads CASSPGSRWYEQYF. The CDR3 coding sequence is TGTGCCAGCAGTCCGGGTAGTAGATGGTACGAGCAGTACTTC. The chain uses TRBV28 and TRBJ2-7, with D hard to call. The CDR3 length is 14 residues. Germline V CDR1 and CDR2: MDHEN, SYDVKM. V was trimmed by 5 bases and J by 4 bases, leaving 15 bases between them. Using reference TRBV28 and TRBJ2-7 for the parts outside the CDR3, the full variable domain is DVKVTQSSRYLVKRTGEKVFLECVQDMDHENMFWYRQDPGLGLRLIYFSYDVKMKEKGDIPEGYSVSREKKERFSLILESASTNQTSMYLCASSPGSRWYEQYFGPGTRLTVT.

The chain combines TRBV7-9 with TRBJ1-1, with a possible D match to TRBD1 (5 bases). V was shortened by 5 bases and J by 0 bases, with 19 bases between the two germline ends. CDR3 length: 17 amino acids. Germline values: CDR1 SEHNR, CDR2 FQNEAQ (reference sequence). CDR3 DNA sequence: TGTGCCAGCAGCCCCTGGGGAAGGGGATCCATGAACACTGAAGCTTTCTTT. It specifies CASSPWGRGSMNTEAFF.

CDR3 bases: TGTGCCAGCAGTTCCAGGGTTTCCTACGAGCAGTACTTC. This encodes CASSSRVSYEQYF. The rearrangement joins TRBV27 to TRBJ2-7; D perhaps matches TRBD1 (5 bases). Germline V gene data show CDR1 as MNHEY and CDR2 as SMNVEV (reference sequence). The ends were cut back, 4 bases at V and 1 base at J, with 8 bases in the middle. The CDR3 is 13 amino acids.

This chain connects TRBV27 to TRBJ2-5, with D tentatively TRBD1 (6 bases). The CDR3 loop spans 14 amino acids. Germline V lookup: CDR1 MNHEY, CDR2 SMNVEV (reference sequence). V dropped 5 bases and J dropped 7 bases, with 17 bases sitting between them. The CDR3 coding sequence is TGTGCCAGCAGTCCAGGGGTGGGTTTGGGGACCCAGTACTTC. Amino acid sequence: CASSPGVGLGTQYF.

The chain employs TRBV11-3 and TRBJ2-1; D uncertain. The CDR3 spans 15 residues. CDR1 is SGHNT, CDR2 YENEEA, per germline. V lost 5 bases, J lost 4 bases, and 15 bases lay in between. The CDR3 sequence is CASSPGEVPYNEQFF. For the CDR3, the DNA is TGTGCCAGCAGCCCGGGTGAGGTGCCATACAATGAGCAGTTCTTC.

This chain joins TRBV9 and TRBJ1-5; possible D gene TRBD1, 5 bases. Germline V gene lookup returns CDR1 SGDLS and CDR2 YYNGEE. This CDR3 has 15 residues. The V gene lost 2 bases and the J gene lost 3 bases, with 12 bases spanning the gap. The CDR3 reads CASSVDDSYNQPQHF. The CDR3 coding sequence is TGTGCCAGCAGCGTGGACGACAGTTACAATCAGCCCCAGCATTTT.

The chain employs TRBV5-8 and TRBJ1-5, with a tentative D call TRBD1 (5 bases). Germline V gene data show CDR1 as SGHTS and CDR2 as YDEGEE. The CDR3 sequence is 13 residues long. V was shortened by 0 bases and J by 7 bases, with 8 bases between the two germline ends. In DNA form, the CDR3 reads TGTGCCAGCAGCTTGGAACAGGACCAGCCCCAGCATTTT. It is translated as CASSLEQDQPQHF. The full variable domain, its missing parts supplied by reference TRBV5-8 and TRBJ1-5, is EAGVTQSPTHLIKTRGQQATLRCSPISGHTSVYWYQQALGLGLQFLLWYDEGEERNRGNFPPRFSGRQFPNYSSELNVNALELEDSALYLCASSLEQDQPQHFGDGTRLSIL.

In nucleotides, the CDR3 is TGTGCCAGCACCTTAGCGGGAGCTACCGGGGAGCTGTTTTTT. Its protein is CASTLAGATGELFF. The V call is TRBV2, the J call TRBJ2-2; 9 bases fit TRBD2. Losses at the gene ends were 7 bases for V and 5 bases for J; bases not matched to a gene: 5. In germline, CDR1 is SNHLY, CDR2 FYNNEI. The CDR3 covers 14 residues. Combining the CDR3 with reference TRBV2 and TRBJ2-2 gives the whole variable domain EPEVTQTPSHQVTQMGQEVILRCVPISNHLYFYWYRQILGQKVEFLVSFYNNEISEKSEIFDDQFSVERPDGSNFTLKIRSTKLEDSAMYFCASTLAGATGELFFGEGSRLTVL.

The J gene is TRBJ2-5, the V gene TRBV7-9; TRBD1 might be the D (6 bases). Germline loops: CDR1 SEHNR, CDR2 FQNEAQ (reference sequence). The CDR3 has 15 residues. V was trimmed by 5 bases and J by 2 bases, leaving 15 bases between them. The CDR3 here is CASSAGQNLQETQYF. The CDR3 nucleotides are TGTGCCAGCAGCGCCGGACAGAATTTGCAAGAGACCCAGTACTTC.

CDR3 DNA: TGTGCCAGCAGTTTGGCCTTAGCGGGAGTTCACGAGCAGTACTTC. This translates into CASSLALAGVHEQYF. The chain employs TRBV28 and TRBJ2-7, with TRBD2 matching over 9 bases. Germline assignment: CDR1 MDHEN and CDR2 SYDVKM. CDR3 length: 15 residues. Germline trimming cut 3 bases from V and 5 bases from J; bases unmatched to any gene: 8. The full variable domain, with the rest looked up from reference TRBV28 and TRBJ2-7, is DVKVTQSSRYLVKRTGEKVFLECVQDMDHENMFWYRQDPGLGLRLIYFSYDVKMKEKGDIPEGYSVSREKKERFSLILESASTNQTSMYLCASSLALAGVHEQYFGPGTRLTVT.

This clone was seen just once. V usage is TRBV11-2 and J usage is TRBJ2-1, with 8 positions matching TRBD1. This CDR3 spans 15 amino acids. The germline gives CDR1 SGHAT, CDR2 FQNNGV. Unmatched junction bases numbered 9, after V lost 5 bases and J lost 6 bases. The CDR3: CASSPTGVTPNEQFF. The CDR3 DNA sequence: TGTGCCAGCAGCCCGACAGGGGTAACACCCAATGAGCAGTTCTTC.

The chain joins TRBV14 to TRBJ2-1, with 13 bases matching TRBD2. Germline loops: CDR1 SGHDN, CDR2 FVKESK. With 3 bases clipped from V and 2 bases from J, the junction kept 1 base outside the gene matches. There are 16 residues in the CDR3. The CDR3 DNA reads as TGTGCCAGCAGCCATACTAGCGGGGGGGCCTACAATGAGCAGTTCTTC. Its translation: CASSHTSGGAYNEQFF.